The rows below give T cell receptor beta chains drawn from one sample of a study of T-cell memory formation after mild COVID-19. TCRdb re-called the 5' RACE reads with MiXCR, one entry per CDR3 protein. The table includes a few hundred thousand distinct CDR3 sequences, roughly 21% detected once. The specimen was PBMCs or a T cell subset sorted from them (not recorded which). Receptors were obtained from an adult woman who had mild COVID-19 (a few samples of this study predate the infection). Cell type and time point are not known. CDR3s leave out the opening cysteine and the closing phenylalanine or tryptophan. Fields, in order: D gene, J gene, V gene, CDR3 protein. A D gene is named only where the DNA matches it firmly.

>-|TRBJ1-1|TRBV5-1
ASSQGVGGGTEAF
>-|TRBJ1-3|TRBV9
ASSVEPGTDSGNTIY
>-|TRBJ2-1|TRBV9
ASSRLAYNEQF
>-|TRBJ1-6|TRBV11-2
ASSPIRDGYSPLH
>TRBD1|TRBJ2-1|TRBV5-1
ASSFAPGQGGYEQF
>TRBD1|TRBJ2-7|TRBV5-5
ASSLETGGSWEQY
>-|TRBJ1-1|TRBV20-1
SGNGGTDTEAF
>-|TRBJ2-7|TRBV12-3/TRBV12-4
ASSRVAGGEQY
>-|TRBJ1-1|TRBV7-9
ASSLGDDTEAF
>-|TRBJ2-7|TRBV5-1
ASSLEMRNAWLNYEQY
>-|TRBJ2-7|TRBV5-1
ASSLGQGDEQY
>-|TRBJ2-1|TRBV5-1
ASSFNSRDGQF
>-|TRBJ1-5|TRBV5-5
ASSLGGQVTNQPQH
>-|TRBJ1-2|TRBV9
ASSHRAYGYT
>-|TRBJ1-5|TRBV9
ASSLRESNQPQH
>-|TRBJ1-5|TRBV27
ASSPVDSRNQPQH
>-|TRBJ2-1|TRBV12-3/TRBV12-4
ASSPNRIQYNEQF